One sample yielded the 24 T cell receptor beta chains listed below, sequenced in a study of vaccination and CD4 T cells after COVID-19. These TCRs are of unknown antigen specificity. Researchers used the Oncomine TCR Beta short-read assay to sequence DNA from cultured CD4+ T cells. One entry per CDR3 protein, called by TCRdb with MiXCR from the PCR reads. The data contain approximately 2,100 distinct CDR3 sequences, less than 20% of them singletons. Treatment indicated: roughly 10-day PBMC culture with coronavirus spike peptide pools or control peptides (ViraFEST assay). It was before the COVID-19 pandemic (2011-2018) that the unexposed donor's CD4+ T cells were collected. The sample consisted of CD4+ T cells from blood, cultured in vitro. These receptors all come from a human donor in good health.

This chain connects TRBV20-1 to TRBJ1-2; unclear D gene. This CDR3 region has 14 residues. Trimming cost V 0 bases and J 4 bases, with 12 bases left between them. Germline V gene data show CDR1 as DFQATT and CDR2 as SNEGSKA (reference sequence). This chain's CDR3 is CSARDIGRIYGYTF. The CDR3, as DNA: TGCAGTGCTAGAGATATAGGCAGGATCTATGGCTACACCTTC.

The sample holds a few counts of this clonotype. The chain joins TRBV2 to TRBJ1-1; D is perhaps TRBD1 (5 bases). The CDR3 contains 15 residues. The V gene's germline CDR1 is SNHLY and CDR2 FYNNEI. Trimming took 7 bases from V and 0 from J, leaving 15 bases between them. Here the CDR3 reads CASTSIPGLNTEAFF. CDR3 bases: TGTGCCAGCACCTCAATCCCAGGGTTGAACACTGAAGCTTTCTTT.

The J gene is TRBJ2-3, the V gene TRBV12-3 or TRBV12-4; unclear D gene. This CDR3 is built from 14 residues. V was cut by 0 bases and J by 5 bases, with 9 bases left in between. DNA of the CDR3: TGTGCCAGCAGTTTAGCGGTGGACCAAGATACGCAGTATTTT. It codes for CASSLAVDQDTQYF.

This clonotype was seen a few times. This CDR3 reads CSARAAYEQYF. CDR3 bases: TGCAGTGCTAGAGCTGCCTACGAGCAGTACTTC. V usage is TRBV20-1 and J usage is TRBJ2-7; D unclear. V lost 1 base, J lost 2 bases, and 3 bases lay in between. The CDR3 totals 11 residues. Per the germline V gene, CDR1 is DFQATT and CDR2 is SNEGSKA (reference sequence).

V and J are TRBV20-1 and TRBJ2-7; TRBD1 is a possible D gene (6 bases). Germline CDR1 is DFQATT and CDR2 is SNEGSKA (reference sequence). The CDR3 runs 13 residues. Trimming pared 5 bases from V and 1 base from J, leaving 12 bases between. The CDR3 DNA follows: TGCAGTGCTGCCGACAGGTCGTCCTACGAGCAGTACTTC. This encodes CSAADRSSYEQYF.

The chain is built from TRBV4-2 and TRBJ2-2; D unclear. Germline CDR1 is LGHNA and CDR2 is YNFKEQ. The CDR3 sequence is 14 residues long. Trimming left V 2 bases short and J 0 bases short, with 4 bases between. The CDR3 here is CASSQQPNTGELFF. The CDR3 DNA follows: TGTGCCAGCAGCCAACAGCCGAACACCGGGGAGCTGTTTTTT.

This clonotype has just a few counts. The J gene is TRBJ1-6, the V gene TRBV14; 11 bases are shared with TRBD1. The V gene end was trimmed by 1 base and the J gene end by 6 bases; junction bases not matched to a gene: 2. CDR3 size: 16 residues. Germline-derived CDR1 and CDR2 are SGHDN and FVKESK. The CDR3 loop reads CASSQGTGGGNSPLHF. The CDR3 DNA follows: TGTGCCAGCAGCCAAGGGACAGGGGGCGGTAATTCACCCCTCCACTTT.

This clonotype is judged medium-sized (0.01 to 0.1%). This chain joins TRBV7-9 and TRBJ2-7, with 9 bases aligning to TRBD1. CDR3 size: 15 residues. The V gene's germline CDR1 is SEHNR and CDR2 FQNEAQ (reference sequence). The ends lost 3 bases at V and 3 bases at J; junction bases unmatched: 6. CDR3 bases: TGTGCCAGCAGCTTCAAGGGACAGGGCGACTACGAGCAGTACTTC. This translates into CASSFKGQGDYEQYF.

This clonotype was found a few times. J is TRBJ2-1 and V is TRBV5-1; D may be TRBD1 (5 bases). The CDR3 loop spans 15 amino acids. Trimming stripped 0 bases from V and 9 bases from J, with 16 bases between. Germline loops: CDR1 SGHRS, CDR2 YFSETQ. In nucleotides, the CDR3 is TGCGCCAGCAGCTTGGAACCCCCAGACAGAGGTGAGCAGTTCTTC. Encoded protein: CASSLEPPDRGEQFF.

There are a few counts of this clonotype. The chain joins TRBV12-3 or TRBV12-4 to TRBJ1-2; TRBD1 agrees at 8 bases. The V and J ends lost 5 bases and 5 bases, in that order; junction bases with no gene match: 7. The CDR3 contains 14 residues. DNA for the CDR3: TGTGCCAGCAGTCCCCTCGGACAGGGTTATGGCTACACCTTC. Encoded protein: CASSPLGQGYGYTF.

The sample holds a few counts of this clonotype. The genes are TRBV6-1 and TRBJ2-7; D assignment may be TRBD1 or TRBD2 (7 bases each). Germline V gene sequence: CDR1 MNHNS, CDR2 SASEGT. Trimming shortened V by 6 bases and J by 3 bases, and 18 bases separated the two germline ends. This CDR3 comprises 15 residues. CDR3 sequence reads: CASSPMTGRDYEQYF. As DNA, the CDR3 is TGTGCCAGCAGCCCTATGACAGGGAGGGACTACGAGCAGTACTTC.

Only a few counts were recorded for this clonotype. For the CDR3, the DNA is TGTGCCATCAGTGAGTCCTTTACAGGGGCGGGTCAGCCCCAGCATTTT. It specifies CAISESFTGAGQPQHF. The rearrangement uses TRBV10-3 and TRBJ1-5, with 7 bases lining up with TRBD1. Per germline, CDR1 ENHRY and CDR2 SYGVKD. Trimming removed 0 bases from V and 6 bases from J; junction bases left unmatched: 8. The CDR3 length is 16 residues.

This sequence joins TRBV7-9 and TRBJ1-2; D gene uncertain. This CDR3 region has 12 residues. Per germline, CDR1 SEHNR and CDR2 FQNEAQ (reference sequence). The V and J ends lost 6 bases and 3 bases respectively, with 8 bases between them. The CDR3 region is CASSPGDYGYTF. The CDR3 bases are TGTGCCAGCAGTCCCGGGGACTATGGCTACACCTTC. Full variable domain (rest looked up from reference TRBV7-9 and TRBJ1-2): DTGVSQNPRHKITKRGQNVTFRCDPISEHNRLYWYRQTLGQGPEFLTYFQNEAQLEKSRLLSDRFSAERPKGSFSTLEIQRTEQGDSAMYLCASSPGDYGYTFGSGTRLTVV.

This clonotype turned up a few times. This chain joins TRBV11-2 and TRBJ2-5; tentatively, D is TRBD1 (6 bases). The CDR3 is 17 amino acids. The V gene's germline CDR1 is SGHAT and CDR2 FQNNGV. V lost 0 bases to trimming and J lost 0 bases, with 14 bases between them. The CDR3 nucleotides are TGTGCCAGCAGCTTAGATTCAGCAGGGGTGTACCAAGAGACCCAGTACTTC. Protein product: CASSLDSAGVYQETQYF.

The rearrangement links TRBV20-1 to TRBJ2-1; TRBD2 matches 7 bases. The CDR3 runs to 16 residues. V dropped 4 bases and J dropped 0; count of bases not matched to a gene: 9. Germline V lookup: CDR1 DFQATT, CDR2 SNEGSKA (reference sequence). As DNA, the CDR3 is TGCAGTGCTACTGGGGGGGACGGAGACTCCTACAATGAGCAGTTCTTC. It translates to CSATGGDGDSYNEQFF.

This clonotype was seen a few times. The chain recombines TRBV7-3 with TRBJ2-1; D gene unclear. From germline, CDR1 is SGHTA and CDR2 FQGTGA. The CDR3 is 16 residues long. V lost 5 bases and J 0 bases, leaving 14 bases between the germline ends. The CDR3 coding sequence is TGTGCCAGCAGCCCCCGTCTCTCGAGCTCCTACAATGAGCAGTTCTTC. Translation gives CASSPRLSSSYNEQFF. Combining the CDR3 with reference TRBV7-3 and TRBJ2-1 gives the whole variable domain GAGVSQTPSNKVTEKGKYVELRCDPISGHTALYWYRQSLGQGPEFLIYFQGTGAADDSGLPNDRFFAVRPEGSVSTLKIQRTERGDSAVYLCASSPRLSSSYNEQFFGPGTRLTVL.

Within the sample, this clonotype is medium-sized. The J gene is TRBJ2-5, the V gene TRBV20-1; D might be TRBD2 (5 bases). V was shortened by 5 bases and J by 2 bases, with 18 bases between the two germline ends. CDR3 length: 15 amino acids. Germline CDR1 and CDR2: DFQATT and SNEGSKA (reference sequence). The CDR3 DNA follows: TGCAGTGCTGGGGAGTTGCCCCGTGGACAAGAGACCCAGTACTTC. Amino acid sequence: CSAGELPRGQETQYF.

By proportion, this clonotype is medium-sized. V gene TRBV10-3 combines with J gene TRBJ2-2; D not certain. The germline gives CDR1 ENHRY, CDR2 SYGVKD. The CDR3 length is 13 residues. V was shortened by 0 bases and J by 6 bases, with 5 bases between the two germline ends. CDR3: CAISESESGELFF. The CDR3 region has the DNA TGTGCCATCAGTGAGTCAGAGTCCGGGGAGCTGTTTTTT.

Relative to its sample, this clonotype is medium-sized. This chain links TRBV6-1 with TRBJ1-2, with D tentatively TRBD1 (6 bases). The CDR3 loop spans 14 amino acids. CDR1 is MNHNS and CDR2 is SASEGT in the germline V gene. The V and J ends lost 6 bases and 6 bases respectively, with 17 bases between them. The CDR3 coding sequence is TGTGCCAGCAGAGACTTAACAGGGTTTCATGGCTACACCTTC. Amino acid sequence: CASRDLTGFHGYTF.

This clonotype showed up just a few times. This chain connects TRBV12-3 or TRBV12-4 to TRBJ1-2; maybe TRBD1 (5 bases). The CDR3 consists of 13 residues. Trimming took off 7 bases at V and 4 bases at J, with 13 bases between the two ends. The CDR3 sequence: CASTKRGAYGYTF. The CDR3 DNA is TGTGCCAGCACCAAACGCGGGGCCTATGGCTACACCTTC.

The chain employs TRBV15 and TRBJ1-4; unclear D gene. The CDR3 covers 15 residues. Between the trimmed V and J ends, which lost 6 bases and 0 bases, there was a span of 11 bases. Germline assignment: CDR1 LNHNV and CDR2 YYDKDF (reference sequence). CDR3 in amino acids: CATSRTAATNEKLFF. The CDR3 DNA reads as TGTGCCACCAGTCGCACAGCTGCAACTAATGAAAAACTGTTTTTT.

The chain links TRBV30 to TRBJ2-7; TRBD2 matches at 7 bases. In germline, CDR1 is GTSNPN, CDR2 SVGIG (reference sequence). V shed 0 bases and J 3 bases; nucleotides not matched to a gene: 5. The CDR3 is 14 amino acids. Here the CDR3 DNA reads TGTGCCTGGAGTGTATGGGGGGGGAACTACGAGCAGTACTTC. Amino acids: CAWSVWGGNYEQYF.

This clonotype is large. V is TRBV24-1 and J is TRBJ1-5; D gene unclear. Germline CDR1 KGHDR, CDR2 SFDVKD. The CDR3 is 13 residues long. The V end lost 6 bases, the J end lost 5 bases, and 10 bases lay between the germline ends. This chain's CDR3 is CATSFRTDQPQHF. The CDR3 DNA is TGTGCCACCAGTTTCAGGACGGATCAGCCCCAGCATTTT.

The rearrangement links TRBV6-2 or TRBV6-3 to TRBJ2-1; tentative D call: TRBD2 (6 bases). The CDR3 is 18 residues long. Between the trimmed V and J ends, which lost 4 bases and 0 bases, there was a span of 19 bases. Per germline, CDR1 MNHEY and CDR2 SVGEGT. The CDR3 loop reads CASSWGFGGSRSYNEQFF. The DNA of the CDR3 is TGTGCCAGCAGTTGGGGCTTTGGGGGGTCTCGCTCCTACAATGAGCAGTTCTTC.